This entry lists 28 T cell receptor beta chains sequenced from one sample in a study of monozygotic twins with inflammatory bowel disease. Each CDR3 protein gets one entry in TCRdb, which reprocessed the 5' RACE reads and gives no DNA. The sample yields around 140,000 distinct CDR3 sequences, of which the top ten take up less than 3%. The sequenced sample was blood. The origin of the receptors is a human donor with ulcerative colitis or Crohn's disease, or a healthy co-twin of an affected twin (not recorded which).

The chain couples TRBV10-3 to TRBJ1-1. From germline, CDR1 is ENHRY and CDR2 SYGVKD. CDR3 size: 14 residues. CDR3 region: CAIGPSGENTEAFF.

The chain uses TRBV5-1 and TRBJ2-1; TCRdb returns TRBD1, unconfirmable since there is no DNA. CDR1 is SGHRS, CDR2 YFSETQ, per germline. This CDR3 has 16 amino acids. The CDR3 loop reads CASSLGGGASYNEQFF.

The rearrangement joins TRBV20-1 to TRBJ1-6; TCRdb gives TRBD1 as the D gene, but with no DNA this cannot be confirmed. CDR3 length: 16 amino acids. Germline values: CDR1 DFQATT, CDR2 SNEGSKA (reference sequence). CDR3 sequence: CSARDLGAGSNSPLHF.

The CDR3 sequence is CASSFVDTQETQYF. V and J are TRBV7-9 and TRBJ2-5. The CDR3 spans 14 residues. Germline V gene lookup returns CDR1 SEHNR and CDR2 FQNEAQ (reference sequence).

The CDR3 region is CASTTGSRGSAEAFF. The chain recombines TRBV6-1 with TRBJ1-1; TCRdb calls TRBD1, which cannot be checked without DNA. Germline V gene data show CDR1 as MNHNS and CDR2 as SASEGT. The CDR3 extends over 15 amino acids.

This sequence joins TRBV20-1 and TRBJ2-5; TCRdb gives TRBD1 as the D gene, but with no DNA this cannot be confirmed. Germline loops: CDR1 DFQATT, CDR2 SNEGSKA (reference sequence). CDR3 length: 14 amino acids. CDR3 sequence: CSASGTGGAETQYF.

The genes are TRBV5-4 and TRBJ2-5; TCRdb picks TRBD1, but there is no DNA to check that call. CDR1 is SGHNT, CDR2 YYREEE, per germline (reference sequence). This CDR3 spans 14 amino acids. The CDR3 loop is CASSLGGAQETQYF.

V usage is TRBV4-2 and J usage is TRBJ1-3; TCRdb's D gene call, TRBD1, goes unchecked for lack of DNA. Germline CDR1 is LGHNA and CDR2 is YNFKEQ. The CDR3 covers 17 residues. The CDR3 sequence is CASSQTSQANSGNTIYF.

The chain links TRBV5-1 to TRBJ1-1; TCRdb indicates TRBD1, and absent DNA this call remains unverified. The V gene's germline CDR1 is SGHRS and CDR2 YFSETQ. The CDR3 covers 17 residues. This chain's CDR3 is CASTIRGTHNMNTEAFF.

The rearrangement joins TRBV9 to TRBJ1-5; the TRBD1 assignment by TCRdb is unverifiable without DNA. This CDR3 is built from 15 residues. CDR1 is SGDLS, CDR2 YYNGEE, per germline. CDR3 sequence: CATSPGQVSNQPQHF.

The chain uses TRBV20-1 and TRBJ1-5; TCRdb's D gene call, TRBD1, goes unchecked for lack of DNA. From germline, CDR1 is DFQATT and CDR2 SNEGSKA (reference sequence). The CDR3 covers 16 residues. CDR3 residues: CSVNLIPEGINQPQHF.

The chain joins TRBV7-2 to TRBJ2-1; TCRdb's assignment of TRBD1 cannot be checked, as there is no DNA. Germline V gene sequence: CDR1 SGHTA, CDR2 FQGNSA. The CDR3 sequence is 15 residues long. CDR3 region: CASSSGPLSYNEQFF.

V usage is TRBV5-1 and J usage is TRBJ2-2; TCRdb indicates TRBD1, and absent DNA this call remains unverified. Looked up from germline, CDR1 is SGHRS and CDR2 is YFSETQ. The CDR3 covers 15 residues. The CDR3 loop reads CASSLRSGVTGELFF.

The rearrangement uses TRBV7-2 and TRBJ2-7. The germline V gene has CDR1 SGHTA and CDR2 FQGNSA. This CDR3 contains 13 residues. CDR3 loop: CASSLYSVYEQYF.

The chain is built from TRBV6-5 and TRBJ1-2; TCRdb returns TRBD1, unconfirmable since there is no DNA. This CDR3 is 14 amino acids long. Germline V gene data show CDR1 as MNHEY and CDR2 as SVGAGI. The CDR3 here is CASSYLGGGRGYTF.

The rearrangement joins TRBV5-1 to TRBJ1-1. The CDR3 extends over 13 amino acids. Germline V CDR1 and CDR2: SGHRS, YFSETQ. The CDR3 region is CASSRGGDTEAFF.

The rearrangement uses TRBV24-1 and TRBJ2-3. Germline V gives CDR1 KGHDR, CDR2 SFDVKD. There are 13 residues in the CDR3. This chain's CDR3 is CATSAVGTDTQYF.

J is TRBJ2-2 and V is TRBV11-2; the D call of TRBD1 rests on TCRdb alone, since no DNA is present to check it. Per germline, CDR1 SGHAT and CDR2 FQNNGV. The CDR3 is 16 residues long. The CDR3 reads CASSFQQGAITGELFF.

The rearrangement uses TRBV7-2 and TRBJ2-1; the TCRdb call, TRBD2, lacks DNA for checking. The CDR3 runs 16 residues. Germline-derived CDR1 and CDR2 are SGHTA and FQGNSA. CDR3 residues: CASSLAWTISYNEQFF.

J is TRBJ2-2 and V is TRBV20-1; as DNA is missing, the TRBD1 call by TCRdb cannot be tested. The germline CDR1 and CDR2 sequences are DFQATT and SNEGSKA (reference sequence). The CDR3 runs to 16 residues. The CDR3 protein is CSAFIGTDPNTGELFF.

The rearrangement joins TRBV20-1 to TRBJ2-7; TCRdb reports TRBD1, a call that lacks DNA to check it against. There are 15 residues in the CDR3. Germline lookup yields CDR1 DFQATT and CDR2 SNEGSKA (reference sequence). The CDR3 sequence is CSARDYSGGPYEQYF.

The CDR3 loop is CSVGGLWGTDTQYF. V usage is TRBV29-1 and J usage is TRBJ2-3. The germline V gene has CDR1 SQVTM and CDR2 ANQGSEA. The CDR3 loop spans 14 amino acids.

The chain couples TRBV5-1 to TRBJ2-4; as DNA is missing, the TRBD2 call by TCRdb cannot be tested. Germline V gene data show CDR1 as SGHRS and CDR2 as YFSETQ. This CDR3 contains 15 residues. CDR3 protein: CASSLTSGVKNMQYF.

V is TRBV6-1 and J is TRBJ2-3; the TRBD1 assignment by TCRdb is unverifiable without DNA. This CDR3 contains 17 residues. Germline-derived CDR1 and CDR2 are MNHNS and SASEGT. The CDR3 reads CASSGTGPRGRTDTQYF.

V gene TRBV7-2 combines with J gene TRBJ2-2; checking the TCRdb D call of TRBD1 is not possible without DNA. CDR3 size: 16 residues. The germline V gene encodes CDR1 SGHTA and CDR2 FQGNSA. This CDR3 is CASIPYGVEGTGELFF.

This rearrangement joins TRBV4-3 to TRBJ1-1. The germline V gene has CDR1 LGHNA and CDR2 YSLEER. The CDR3 is made up of 14 amino acids. This CDR3 reads CASSQVSLNTEAFF.

The V and J genes are TRBV20-1 and TRBJ1-5; TCRdb indicates TRBD1, and absent DNA this call remains unverified. CDR1 DFQATT and CDR2 SNEGSKA come from the germline V gene (reference sequence). This CDR3 is built from 18 residues. CDR3 loop: CSARAYLGQDLSNQPQHF.

The chain joins TRBV30 to TRBJ1-5. Germline-derived CDR1 and CDR2 are GTSNPN and SVGIG (reference sequence). The CDR3 runs to 11 residues. The chain's CDR3 is CAWSGNQPQHF.